This entry is about one T cell receptor beta chain. These data belong to a study of T cell changes during pregnancy in multiple sclerosis. Clones were read by immunoSEQ multiplex PCR, and TCRdb kept only the in-frame ones, dropping some. This sample yields about 60,000 clones, of which 92% are seen a single time; roughly 0.2% belongs to the top ten. The receptor was isolated from a female donor with multiple sclerosis, enrolled in a pregnancy study. This specimen consisted of CD4+ T cells from peripheral blood mononuclear cells, obtained in the second trimester of pregnancy.

The CDR3 region is CASRRETNEKLFF. As DNA, the CDR3 is TGCGCCAGCAGGAGGGAGACTAATGAAAAACTGTTTTTT. The chain has TRBV5-1 and TRBJ1-4; D not resolved. CDR3 size: 13 residues. Germline assignment: CDR1 SGHRS and CDR2 YFSETQ. The V end lost 5 bases, the J end lost 2 bases, and 7 bases lay between the germline ends.